This T cell receptor (beta chain) was retrieved from a study of shared clonotypes between healthy human individuals. Study-wide background: Aged between 18 and 49, the donors were two women and three men.

Data came from immunoSEQ multiplex PCR; TCRdb stores just in-frame clones and leaves some out. The data hold roughly 2,000,000 clones, with roughly 95% observed a single time. In the naive CD8 group, cells lacked CD45RO and were positively selected for CCR7, so terminally differentiated effector memory CD45RA+ cells were left out. None of the donors, who were healthy HIV-negative adults, had recently had acute infections or vaccinations. The V and J ends lost 2 bases and 0 bases respectively, with 8 bases between them. The CDR3 loop spans 14 amino acids. CDR1 and CDR2 from the germline V gene are MNHNY and SVGAGI (reference sequence).

The chain uses TRBV6-6 and TRBJ2-7; D gene unclear. Sequencing was done on a sample of naive CD8+ T cells sorted from blood. The TCR was taken from a man between 18 and 29 years old in good health. The CDR3 loop reads CASSYPDGSYEQYF. The CDR3 nucleotides read TGTGCCAGCAGTTACCCGGACGGCTCCTACGAGCAGTACTTC.